This TCR beta chain is from a study of T cells after yellow fever vaccination. Overall study context: Preparation of fractions with low cell numbers was performed using SMART-Seq v4 Ultra Low Input.

Trimming removed 0 bases from V and 8 bases from J, with 16 bases in between. The CDR3 contains 16 residues. Germline V CDR1 and CDR2: LGHDT, YNNKEL (reference sequence). A 5'RACE template-switching step, the method used to make TCR cDNA, added a universal primer site and UMIs. TCRdb reprocessed the 5' RACE reads via MiXCR and lists one record per CDR3 protein. This table has about 580,000 distinct CDR3 sequences, about a sixth appearing once. The table lists this clonotype with a few counts. The V call is TRBV3-1, the J call TRBJ1-4; D remains unclear. Here the sequenced sample was PBMCs, taken less than 6 days after the first yellow fever vaccination. The sequence came from a man between 18 and 29 years old who received the YFV17D yellow fever vaccine. Here the CDR3 DNA reads TGTGCCAGCAGCCAAGATGGTCGGGGAAAGGGCGAAAAACTGTTTTTT. Amino acid sequence: CASSQDGRGKGEKLFF.